The source of this T cell receptor (beta chain) is a study of T cell responses to AZD1222 COVID-19 vaccine. Only in-frame clones appear in the TCRdb table, and some are missing; sequencing was by immunoSEQ multiplex PCR. This sample carries under 200,000 clones, around 94% of them seen once, and the ten largest clones take about 0.64%. Study findings and constraints: Clonal diversity may have been underestimated in mostly white British donors. Receipt of two AZD1222 doses was followed by a rise in Spike-specific TCR breadth and depth. Reportedly, nearly half of unique spike TCRs recognized epitopes outside B.1.351/B.1.1.7 mutations. Mapped onto spike, vaccine-associated CD4 TCRs spanned it and were dominant at 160-218 and 743-854.

A word on this clone: Its antigen is not identified.

The germline gives CDR1 MGHRA, CDR2 YSYEKL. V was pared by 5 bases and J by 5 bases, with 14 bases of the junction left unmatched. The CDR3 has 16 residues. This chain connects TRBV4-1 to TRBJ2-5, with 7 bases matching TRBD2. The receptor was derived from an adult in good health. This specimen was peripheral blood, taken on day 0 of AZD1222 vaccination. CDR3 sequence reads: CASSRVPGGEGETQYF. Written as DNA, the CDR3 is TGCGCCAGCAGCAGGGTCCCGGGAGGAGAAGGGGAGACCCAGTACTTC.